The present T cell receptor (beta chain) was sequenced within a study of blood T cell repertoires in COVID-19. CDR3 length: 16 residues. The germline V gene has CDR1 SGHTS and CDR2 YDEGEE. Trimming took 1 base from V and 3 from J, leaving 11 bases between them. This clone has only one observation. Produced via immunoSEQ multiplex PCR; TCRdb's table is partial and in-frame only. In the table there are 200,000 to 250,000 clones, 70% to 85% of which are singletons. This sequence joins TRBV5-8 and TRBJ2-6; D perhaps matches TRBD1 (6 bases). The TCR originated in a man aged 50 or older with active or convalescent COVID-19. What was sequenced was peripheral blood. The CDR3 DNA follows: TGTGCCAGCAGCTTGAGGCAGGGGCTTGGGGCCAACGTCCTGACTTTC. Its translation: CASSLRQGLGANVLTF.